This record covers a single T cell receptor beta chain. The specificity of this receptor is unknown. Per-nucleotide qualities are absent, and no much larger clonotype sits a single base away. Using the deep immunoSEQ assay, TCR CDR3 regions were amplified from genomic DNA by multiplex PCR. Extracted genomic DNA from each cell subset was distributed evenly across all wells of several immunoSEQ 96-well plates, and each plate was treated as a replicate. Each replicate PCR for sorted subsets received around 200 ng genomic DNA, equal to about 29,000 T cell genomes. Purified libraries were measured with a Qubit 3.0 fluorometer, size-checked on a Bioanalyzer 2100, and measured again with the KAPA Library Quantification kit. A separate single-read 150-cycle Illumina NextSeq 550 flow cell was used to sequence each immunoSEQ 96-well plate. The authors' analysis ran thus. The immunoSEQ output contained only junctional sequences without quality scores, so filtering could not match that applied to full-length reads. To assign V/J genes and CDR3, sequences were annotated against IMGT germline references using PyIR, a Python wrapper for IgBLAST v1.9. Any read was removed if the V/J assignment was weak (E-value above 1e-6), the CDR3 was missing, or the read contained stop codons, out-of-frame junctions, or ambiguous translated residues. V3J clonotypes were defined as sequences sharing an identical inferred V gene, J gene, and CDR3 amino acid sequence. Percentage overlap between repertoires was calculated by dividing the number of shared unique clonotypes by the size of the smaller repertoire. RTK rarefaction, the Chao1 estimator, and Recon v2.1 estimates of unobserved clonotypes were used to assess repertoire richness. For all TCRbeta clonotypes obtained by the gDNA method from a handful of donors, generation probabilities were computed with OLGA. TCRdb re-hosts the immuneACCESS table, in-frame sequences only. Its copies lack some clones; in the studies checked, an unresolved V gene accounts for under half of them, and the cause for the rest is not known. V, J and clone size were drawn from that table, and D and trimming were deduced from the DNA. The table for this sample lists hundreds of thousands of clones; around 73% of them were counted only once. The ten top clones hold around 1.7% of the sample.

These data originate in a study of shared clonotypes between healthy human individuals (dated by TCRdb to the early 2020s). General notes on the study: The cohort included three men and two women between 18 and 49 years of age. For each donor, CD4 naive and CD4 memory were each run on three plates, CD8 naive on two plates, and CD8 memory on one plate. Blood TCR repertoires of a handful of healthy adults were deeply sequenced to estimate repertoire size and the extent of clonotype sharing between individuals. Libraries were prepared and TCR repertoires were sequenced by different laboratories using diverse techniques, in order to increase sequencing depth and limit assay-specific biases. Per donor, leukapheresis produced somewhere between about 0.94 and 8.9 billion PBMCs.

The donors were healthy, HIV-negative adults who had no recently reported acute infections or vaccinations. Every donor was a Caucasian adult living in Nashville, Tennessee, USA. Magnetic negative selection was used to enrich CD4+ T cells, after which naive cells were positively selected on CD45RA and the negative fraction became the memory subset. Blood was collected by leukapheresis, and PBMCs were isolated by Ficoll-Histopaque density gradient centrifugation and then cryopreserved in liquid nitrogen vapor phase. Analytical flow cytometry was used to check the purity and quantity of every magnetically sorted T cell population. From each sorted fraction, genomic DNA was isolated and quantified by UV absorbance on a Nanodrop 2000c. Paper-wide results and their limitations: When a handful of donors were compared, the shared fraction of clonotypes was about 5% for naive CD4, around 3.5% for naive CD8, more than 2% for memory CD4, and less than 0.45% for memory CD8. Even with the large sequencing depth, rarefaction of the sorted-subset datasets indicated that sequencing was incomplete. Sampling was restricted to blood, and TCR repertoires in tissue are likely to differ from TCR repertoires in blood. Naive subsets generally had larger estimated clonotype richness than memory subsets did. The genetic and exposure-history diversity represented was limited by the small number of donors. Based on pairwise subsampling, the degree of clonotype sharing among donors was expected to be affected by sequencing depth. Clonotypes shared by all four sorted-subset donors showed higher generation probabilities than non-shared clonotypes.

Here V drops 7 bases and J drops 0 bases, and the junction holds 5 bases not matched to any gene. Reading the germline V gene (reference sequence) gives CDR1 LNHDA and CDR2 SQIVND. Measured from the cysteine to the phenylalanine, the CDR3 is 14 residues long. The sequence is cut down to CDR3 DNA, 42 bases in frame from base 1. The V and J segments used are TRBV19 and TRBJ2-5, with 7 bases matching TRBD2. The clonotype comes from a woman aged 30 to 39 in good health. The sample consisted of memory CD4+ T cells sorted from blood. This sample's cell subset or site label indicates: CD45RA-negative fraction. DNA sequence: TGTGCCAGTACAGCTAGCGGTAACCAAGAGACCCAGTACTTC. Translated, it gives CASTASGNQETQYF.